The clone carrying this TCR beta chain appeared a single time. The sample originates from a study of blood T cell repertoires in COVID-19. Study-wide context: Collection of acute and convalescent COVID-19 samples took place in the United States, Italy and Spain. In each case, the material was cDNA or gDNA derived from T cells, B-cell-depleted T cells, or PBMCs.

Seattle cases were enrolled at active infection and followed longitudinally. With 6 bases clipped from V and 2 bases from J, the junction kept 4 bases outside the gene matches. Germline V lookup: CDR1 MNHEY, CDR2 SVGAGI. CDR3 length: 15 residues. Source study methods: The assay estimated nucleated cells by amplifying reference gene primers. TCRdb's copy holds only in-frame clones and misses some; the assay was immunoSEQ multiplex PCR. Clone size and V and J calls were adopted from that table, with D and trimming inferred from the DNA. Of 300,000 to 350,000 clones in the sample, approximately 86% were seen once.

V usage is TRBV6-5 and J usage is TRBJ2-3; 11 nucleotides align to TRBD2. Material: peripheral blood. This clonotype originated in a man aged 25 to 45 with COVID-19, enrolled during active disease. The CDR3 DNA reads TGTGCCAGCAGGCGTAGCGGGGGGGTCACAGATACGCAGTATTTT. Amino acids: CASRRSGGVTDTQYF.